This T cell receptor beta chain emerged from a study of response to subunit inactivated influenza vaccine. Whole-study findings and limits: Authors suggested each seasonal influenza vaccination recruits few new T cells.

One entry per CDR3 protein results from TCRdb running MiXCR on the RT-PCR reads. In the table there are about 480,000 distinct CDR3 sequences, 10% to 11% of which are singletons. CDR3 length equals 11 residues. Trimming removed 3 bases at V and 10 bases at J, with 7 bases between. As regards this clonotype: The antigen remains unidentified.

The chain is built from TRBV12-3 or TRBV12-4 and TRBJ2-1; D remains ambiguous. The source of this sequence is a man in his fifties who received an inactivated influenza vaccine. The sequenced sample was PBMCs from blood, obtained 40 to 50 days after vaccination. The chain's CDR3 is CASSLNPEQFF. The CDR3 bases are TGTGCCAGCAGTTTGAACCCCGAGCAGTTCTTC.